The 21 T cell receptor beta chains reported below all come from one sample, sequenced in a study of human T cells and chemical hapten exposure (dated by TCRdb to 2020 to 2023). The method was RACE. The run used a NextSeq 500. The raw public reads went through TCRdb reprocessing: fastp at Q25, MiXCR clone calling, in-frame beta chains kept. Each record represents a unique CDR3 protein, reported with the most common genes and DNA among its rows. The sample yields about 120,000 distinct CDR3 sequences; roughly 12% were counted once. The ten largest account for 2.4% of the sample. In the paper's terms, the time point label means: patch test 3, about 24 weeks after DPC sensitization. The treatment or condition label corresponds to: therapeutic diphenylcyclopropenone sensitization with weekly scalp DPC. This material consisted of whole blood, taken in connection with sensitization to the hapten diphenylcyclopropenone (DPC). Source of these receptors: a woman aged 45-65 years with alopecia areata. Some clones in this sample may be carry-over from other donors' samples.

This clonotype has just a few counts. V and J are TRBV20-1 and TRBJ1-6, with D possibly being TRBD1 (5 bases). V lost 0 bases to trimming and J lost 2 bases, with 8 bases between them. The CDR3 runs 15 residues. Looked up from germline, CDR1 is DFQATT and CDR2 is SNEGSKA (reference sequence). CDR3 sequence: CSARDVDTYNSPLHF. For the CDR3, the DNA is TGCAGTGCTAGAGATGTGGACACCTATAATTCACCCCTCCACTTT.

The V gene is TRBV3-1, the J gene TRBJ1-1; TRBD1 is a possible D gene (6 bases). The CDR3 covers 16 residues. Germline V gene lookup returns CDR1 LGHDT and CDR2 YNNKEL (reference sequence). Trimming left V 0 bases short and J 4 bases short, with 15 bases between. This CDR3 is CASSQEPQGRGTEAFF. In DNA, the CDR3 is TGTGCCAGCAGCCAAGAGCCGCAGGGGCGGGGCACTGAAGCTTTCTTT. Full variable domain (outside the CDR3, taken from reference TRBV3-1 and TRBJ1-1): DTAVSQTPKYLVTQMGNDKSIKCEQNLGHDTMYWYKQDSKKFLKIMFSYNNKELIINETVPNRFSPKSPDKAHLNLHINSLELGDSAVYFCASSQEPQGRGTEAFFGQGTRLTVV.

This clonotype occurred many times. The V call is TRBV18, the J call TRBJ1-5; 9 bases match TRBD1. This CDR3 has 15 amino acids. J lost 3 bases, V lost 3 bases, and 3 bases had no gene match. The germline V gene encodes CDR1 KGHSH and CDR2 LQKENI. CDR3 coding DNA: TGTGCCAGCTCACCTGGGACAGGGTCCAATCAGCCCCAGCATTTT. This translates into CASSPGTGSNQPQHF.

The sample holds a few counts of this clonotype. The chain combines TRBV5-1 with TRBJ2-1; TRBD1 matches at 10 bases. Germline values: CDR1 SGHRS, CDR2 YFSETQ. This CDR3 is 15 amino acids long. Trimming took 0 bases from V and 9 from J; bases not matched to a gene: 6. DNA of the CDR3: TGCGCCAGCAGCTTGGGGACAGGGGGAATTGGTGAGCAGTTCTTC. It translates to CASSLGTGGIGEQFF.

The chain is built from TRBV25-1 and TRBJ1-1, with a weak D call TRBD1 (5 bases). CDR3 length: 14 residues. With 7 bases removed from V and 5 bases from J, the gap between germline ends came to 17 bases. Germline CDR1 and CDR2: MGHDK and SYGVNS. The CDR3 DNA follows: TGTGCCAGCAAGGGGCCAATGATAAGGACTGAAGCTTTCTTT. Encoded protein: CASKGPMIRTEAFF.

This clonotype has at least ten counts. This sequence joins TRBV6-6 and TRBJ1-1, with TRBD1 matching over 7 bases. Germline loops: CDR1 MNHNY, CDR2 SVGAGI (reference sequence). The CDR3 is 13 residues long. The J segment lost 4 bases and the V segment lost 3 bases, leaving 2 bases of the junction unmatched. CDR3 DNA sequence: TGTGCCAGCAGTTATCAGGGGGGCACTGAAGCTTTCTTT. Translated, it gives CASSYQGGTEAFF.

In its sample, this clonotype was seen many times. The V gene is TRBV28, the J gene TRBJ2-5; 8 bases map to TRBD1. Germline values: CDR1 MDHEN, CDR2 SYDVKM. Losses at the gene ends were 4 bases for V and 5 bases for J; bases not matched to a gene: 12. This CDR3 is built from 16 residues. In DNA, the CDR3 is TGTGCCAGCAGTTGGGACCGGACAGGGCGGGTGGAGACCCAGTACTTC. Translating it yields CASSWDRTGRVETQYF.

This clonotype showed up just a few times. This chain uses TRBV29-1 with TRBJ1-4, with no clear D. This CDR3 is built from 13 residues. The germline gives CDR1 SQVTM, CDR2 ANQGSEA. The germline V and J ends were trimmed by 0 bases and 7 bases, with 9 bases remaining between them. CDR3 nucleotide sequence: TGCAGCGTTGAAGAGCAGCTTGGTGAAAAACTGTTTTTT. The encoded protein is CSVEEQLGEKLFF.

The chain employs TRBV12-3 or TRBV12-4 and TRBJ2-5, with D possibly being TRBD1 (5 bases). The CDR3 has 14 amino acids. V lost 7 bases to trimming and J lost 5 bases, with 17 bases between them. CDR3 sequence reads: CASKDRPGFETQYF. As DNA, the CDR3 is TGTGCCAGCAAAGACAGACCGGGCTTCGAGACCCAGTACTTC.

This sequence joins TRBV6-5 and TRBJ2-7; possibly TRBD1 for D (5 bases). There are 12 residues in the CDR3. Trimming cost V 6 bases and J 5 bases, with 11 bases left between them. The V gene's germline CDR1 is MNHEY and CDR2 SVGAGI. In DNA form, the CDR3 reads TGTGCCAGCAGCCAGACAGACCACGAGCAGTACTTC. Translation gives CASSQTDHEQYF.

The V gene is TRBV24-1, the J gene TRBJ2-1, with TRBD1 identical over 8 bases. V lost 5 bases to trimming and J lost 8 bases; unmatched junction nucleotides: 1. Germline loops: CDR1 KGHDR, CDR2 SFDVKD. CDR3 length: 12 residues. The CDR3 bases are TGTGCCACCAGTGCACAGGGGGATGAGCAGTTCTTC. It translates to CATSAQGDEQFF.

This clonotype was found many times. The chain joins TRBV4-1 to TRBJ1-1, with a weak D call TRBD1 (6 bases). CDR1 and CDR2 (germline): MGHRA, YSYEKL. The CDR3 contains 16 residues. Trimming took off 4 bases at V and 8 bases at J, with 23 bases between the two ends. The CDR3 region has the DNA TGCGCCAGCAGCCTCGTAGCGGCAGGGGAAGCGTCAGAAGCTTTCTTT. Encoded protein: CASSLVAAGEASEAFF.

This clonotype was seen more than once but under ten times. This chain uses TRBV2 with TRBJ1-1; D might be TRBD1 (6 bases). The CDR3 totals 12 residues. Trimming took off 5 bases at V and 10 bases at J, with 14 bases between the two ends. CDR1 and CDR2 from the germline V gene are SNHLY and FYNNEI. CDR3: CASSPGGGGAFF. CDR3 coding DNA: TGTGCCAGCAGTCCCGGGGGCGGGGGAGCTTTCTTT.

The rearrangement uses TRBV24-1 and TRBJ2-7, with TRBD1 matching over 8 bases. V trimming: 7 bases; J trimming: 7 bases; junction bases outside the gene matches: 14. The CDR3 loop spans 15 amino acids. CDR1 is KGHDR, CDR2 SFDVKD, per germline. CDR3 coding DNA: TGTGCCACCAGAGACCCCGACAGGGGCTGGGGAGAGCAGTACTTC. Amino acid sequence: CATRDPDRGWGEQYF.

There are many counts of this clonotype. The CDR3 region is CSVVGREDGSVNEQFF. DNA of the CDR3: TGCAGCGTTGTAGGCAGGGAAGATGGGTCGGTCAATGAGCAGTTCTTC. This chain uses TRBV29-1 with TRBJ2-1; D may be TRBD1 (5 bases). V was cut by 4 bases and J by 6 bases, with 22 bases left in between. CDR1 and CDR2 (germline): SQVTM, ANQGSEA. The CDR3 is 16 residues long.

CDR3 DNA: TGCGCCAGCAGCCAAGATTGGTCTGGGGCCAACGTCCTGACTTTC. Amino acids: CASSQDWSGANVLTF. The chain employs TRBV4-3 and TRBJ2-6, with no clear D. Trimming took off 0 bases at V and 1 base at J, with 4 bases between the two ends. The CDR3 is 15 amino acids. CDR1 LGHNA and CDR2 YSLEER come from the germline V gene.

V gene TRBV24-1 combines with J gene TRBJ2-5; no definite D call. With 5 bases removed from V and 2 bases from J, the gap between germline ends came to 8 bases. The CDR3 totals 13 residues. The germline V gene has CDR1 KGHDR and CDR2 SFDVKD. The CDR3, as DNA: TGTGCCACCAGTGGGGCGACTCAAGAGACCCAGTACTTC. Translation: CATSGATQETQYF.

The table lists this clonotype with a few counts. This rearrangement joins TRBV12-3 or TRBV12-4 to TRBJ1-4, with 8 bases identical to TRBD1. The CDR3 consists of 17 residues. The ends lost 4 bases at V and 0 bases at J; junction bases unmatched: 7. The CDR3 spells CASSSPLTGATNEKLFF. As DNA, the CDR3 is TGTGCCAGCAGTTCCCCCCTGACAGGGGCAACTAATGAAAAACTGTTTTTT.

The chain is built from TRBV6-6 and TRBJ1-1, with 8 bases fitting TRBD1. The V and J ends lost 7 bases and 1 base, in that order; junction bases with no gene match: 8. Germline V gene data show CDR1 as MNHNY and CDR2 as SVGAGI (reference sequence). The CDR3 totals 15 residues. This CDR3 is CASNTMGTGNTEAFF. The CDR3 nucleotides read TGTGCCAGCAATACTATGGGGACAGGGAACACTGAAGCTTTCTTT.

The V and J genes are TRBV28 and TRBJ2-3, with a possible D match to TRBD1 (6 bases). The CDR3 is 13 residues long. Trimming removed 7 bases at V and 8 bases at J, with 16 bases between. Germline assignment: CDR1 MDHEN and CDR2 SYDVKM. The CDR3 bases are TGTGCCAGCACCCTGCTGGGGGCCGGTACGCAGTATTTT. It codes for CASTLLGAGTQYF.

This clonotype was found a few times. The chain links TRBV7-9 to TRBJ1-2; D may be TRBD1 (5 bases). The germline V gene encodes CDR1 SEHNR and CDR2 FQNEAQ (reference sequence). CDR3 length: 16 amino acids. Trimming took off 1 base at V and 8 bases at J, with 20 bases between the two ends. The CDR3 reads CASSLGDHEVVGGYTF. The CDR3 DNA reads TGTGCCAGCAGCTTAGGGGACCACGAGGTAGTCGGGGGCTACACCTTC.